This T cell receptor (beta chain) was recovered during a study of neurological immune-mediated disorders. This CDR3 is 14 amino acids long. Germline assignment: CDR1 SGHKS and CDR2 YYEKEE (reference sequence). The V and J ends lost 0 bases and 8 bases respectively, with 11 bases between them. As to this clonotype: Its specificity is not known.

General study points: There were no CDR3 amino acid sequences shared by expanded clones across subjects, a result suggesting private repertoires in all groups.

Every sequencing run returned over 200 million TCR-beta sequences, which were derived from 15-18 subjects. TCRdb reanalysed the 5' RACE reads using MiXCR and keeps one entry per CDR3 protein. The profile shows 50,000 or so distinct CDR3 sequences, around 25% of them singletons. Healthy controls consisted of blood bank volunteers in Maryland, USA. Stored at -80 C, 2 million PBMCs were the source of the unsorted libraries. The sequenced sample consisted of PBMCs. The chain combines TRBV5-5 with TRBJ1-4; unclear D gene. The TCR originated in a woman aged 70-85 years in good health. The CDR3, as DNA: TGTGCCAGCAGCTTGGCCCCCCGGATGGAAAAACTGTTTTTT. Residues: CASSLAPRMEKLFF.